This T cell receptor (beta chain) was obtained from a study of shared clonotypes between healthy human individuals. Notes on the study in general: The naive CD4 repertoires of several donors were compared, and roughly 5.1% of clonotypes were shared. Limitation of the genetic and exposure-history diversity represented came from the few donors.

Authors' processing steps: Filtering differed since immunoSEQ provided only junctions, with no quality scores. Here immunoSEQ multiplex PCR was the method, and the copy in TCRdb shows in-frame clones only, minus some. The V and J calls and clone size come from that table; D and trimming were worked out from the DNA. The sample lists hundreds of thousands of clones; about two thirds were seen once. Turning to this clone: Its antigen is currently unknown.

The CDR3 length is 14 residues. Germline-derived CDR1 and CDR2 are SGHAT and FQDESV (reference sequence). J lost 3 bases, V lost 1 base, and 3 bases had no gene match. This chain links TRBV11-1 with TRBJ2-7; 7 bases agree with TRBD2. This sequence originates from a woman aged 30 to 39 in good health. Sample: memory CD4+ T cells sorted from blood. Subset here: CD45RA-negative fraction. The CDR3: CASSLDPSGYEQYF. DNA of the CDR3: TGTGCCAGCAGCTTAGACCCTAGCGGCTACGAGCAGTACTTC.